Listed below are T cell receptor beta chains from one sample, sequenced in a study of cytomegalovirus exposure and HLA in healthy donors. Measured with immunoSEQ multiplex PCR; TCRdb has only the in-frame clones, and not every one. The table records about 130,000 clones, roughly 63% of them present only once. The sequenced sample consisted of PBMCs. Source of these receptors: a man aged 25-45 years in good health and CMV-seropositive. CDR3s include the opening cysteine and the closing phenylalanine or tryptophan. A D gene is named only where the DNA matches it firmly. Size is omitted from some rows. Given values are once, few, many or a class for expanded clones.

cdr3_nt,cdr3_aa,j_call,clone_size,d_call,v_call
TGTGCTAGTGGTTCGCCAAAGGACAGACTAAATCAGCCCCAGCATTTT,CASGSPKDRLNQPQHF,TRBJ1-5,.,.,TRBV12-5
TGTGCCAGCCGTGGATCCAGGACAGGAGGCTACACCTTC,CASRGSRTGGYTF,TRBJ1-2,few,TRBD1,TRBV6-4
TGTGCCTGGAGTGAGGGGTATAGCAATCAGCCCCAGCATTTT,CAWSEGYSNQPQHF,TRBJ1-5,few,.,TRBV30
TGCGCCAGCAGCTTAACCGGGACTAGAATCTACGAGCAGTACTTC,CASSLTGTRIYEQYF,TRBJ2-7,.,TRBD2,TRBV5-1
TGTGCTAGTGGTTTGAGGGGTACAGATACGCAGTATTTT,CASGLRGTDTQYF,TRBJ2-3,.,.,TRBV12-5
TGTGCCAGCAGCCTTAGAAGGGGAGAGCAGTTCTTC,CASSLRRGEQFF,TRBJ2-1,.,.,TRBV6-5
TGTGCCAGCAGTAGGACAGATTTATACGAGCAGTACTTC,CASSRTDLYEQYF,TRBJ2-7,.,.,TRBV6-1
TGTGCCAGCAGCTTACCCGCCTTGGTAGCGGGAGGCCAAGAGACCCAGTACTTC,CASSLPALVAGGQETQYF,TRBJ2-5,.,TRBD2,TRBV7-8
TGTGCCAGCAGCTTAGGCCCCCCGACGGGTCCAGATACGCAGTATTTT,CASSLGPPTGPDTQYF,TRBJ2-3,once,.,TRBV7-2
TGTGCCAGCAGCTTAGCCTCAGGGGGTGTGACAGATACGCAGTATTTT,CASSLASGGVTDTQYF,TRBJ2-3,.,TRBD1,TRBV7-6
TGTGCCAGCAGGACTAGCGGGAGTGGTAAGCAGTACTTC,CASRTSGSGKQYF,TRBJ2-7,.,TRBD2,TRBV28
TGTGCCAGTGGTAATTGGGACAGGGGGAAAGGAGGGCCAGATACGCAGTATTTT,CASGNWDRGKGGPDTQYF,TRBJ2-3,.,TRBD1,TRBV27
TGTGCCAGCAGCTCCGGGACTAGCGGAAGCACAGATACGCAGTATTTT,CASSSGTSGSTDTQYF,TRBJ2-3,.,TRBD2,TRBV5-4
TGTGCCAGCAGCTTTCCGGGAGTGGTCAAAAACATTCAGTACTTC,CASSFPGVVKNIQYF,TRBJ2-4,.,.,TRBV5-6
TGCGCCAGCAGCTTTGGACACCAAAACATTCAGTACTTC,CASSFGHQNIQYF,TRBJ2-4,.,.,TRBV5-1
TGTGCCAGCAGAGAAATAGGGGGACCGGTCCACTTT,CASREIGGPVHF,TRBJ1-6,.,.,TRBV6-1
TGCAGCACCGACGACATTGGCTATGGCTACACCTTC,CSTDDIGYGYTF,TRBJ1-2,.,.,TRBV29-1
TGTGCCAGCAGCTCGGGACAGGGGGAAACTGAAGCTTTCTTT,CASSSGQGETEAFF,TRBJ1-1,.,TRBD1,TRBV7-8
TGTGCCAGCAACGGACAGTCACCTTCTTATGGCTACACCTTC,CASNGQSPSYGYTF,TRBJ1-2,.,.,TRBV28